The clone carrying this T cell receptor beta chain was detected only a few times. The CDR3 extends over 12 amino acids. The V and J ends lost 7 bases and 5 bases respectively, with 8 bases between them. Germline values: CDR1 MNHNS, CDR2 SASEGT. During its preparation, the TCRbeta library received unique molecular identifiers. From the PCR reads, TCRdb called clonotypes with MiXCR, one entry per CDR3 protein. The sample carries some 500,000 distinct CDR3 sequences, 15% to 20% recorded once. The data are from a study of T-cell reconstitution after alpha-beta-depleted transplantation in children. The sample was PBMCs from the stem cell graft donor, taken from the stem cell graft. This sequence originates from a human donor who donated a stem cell graft to a child with acute lymphoblastic leukemia. This rearrangement joins TRBV6-1 to TRBJ2-2; D is ambiguous. In DNA, the CDR3 is TGTGCCAGCAAGACCGTTACCGGGGAGCTGTTTTTT. Encoded protein: CASKTVTGELFF.